One T cell receptor beta chain is described in this entry. Antigen specificity is unknown. These data belong to a study of T cell repertoires in cytomegalovirus infection. Whole-study context: In the study, CMV epitopes included recently identified HLA-C-restricted and well-studied HLA-B-restricted ones. Study-wide results and limits: There were HLA-C-restricted CMV-specific TCR beta clonotypes dominating the ex vivo response.

Germline CDR1 reads SGHTA; CDR2 reads FQGNSA. The CDR3 totals 14 residues. V lost 1 base and J 6 bases, leaving 12 bases between the germline ends. TCRdb processed the reads anew with MiXCR; each CDR3 protein has one entry. The sample consists of approximately 270,000 distinct CDR3 sequences, 22% of them appearing once. The specimen was cultured PBMCs, collected from culture after CMV antigen stimulation. The V gene is TRBV7-2, the J gene TRBJ1-2, with D unclear. This sequence originates from a human donor in good health (CMV status not recorded). Some clones in this sample may be carry-over from other donors' samples. The CDR3 DNA is TGTGCCAGCAGCTTAGAGAGGCTACTTGATGGCTACACCTTC. This gives the protein CASSLERLLDGYTF.